This T cell receptor beta chain was profiled in a study of identical twins (dated by TCRdb to 2016 to 2018). At the level of the whole study: The study deep-sequenced TCR alpha and beta repertoires from monozygotic twins, unrelated adults of various ages and cord blood to test whether fetal clonotypes persist. To rule out contamination, the twin experiments were replicated at different times with different library preparation protocols. Here is what the overall study found, with its caveats: Fewer insertions were carried by abundant cord blood beta clonotypes, a similar but weaker trend appeared in young adult naive repertoires, and no such trend appeared in memory repertoires. Out-of-frame TCR alpha sharing in monozygotic twins was systematically underestimated by recombination models, whereas sharing between unrelated individuals was in agreement with the recombination models. A weaker excess of twin sharing was found in beta out-of-frame sequences because the signal-to-noise ratio was lowered by fewer shared sequences. Invariant T cells such as MAIT and iNKT could partly confound zero-insertion analyses, though diverse VJ usage argued against this for most clonotypes. Compared with coincidental sharing between unrelated individuals, out-of-frame TCR alpha sequences shared between twins showed an excess of sequences with low generation probability. Because the same donors could not be followed over many years, the conclusions relied on cross-sectional statistical analysis.

The CDR3 holds 13 amino acids from the cysteine to the phenylalanine. CDR3 DNA is the only sequence kept; it has 39 bases, read in frame from the first base. Per the germline V gene, SGHTA is the CDR1 and FQGNSA is the CDR2. Deletion took 5 bases off V and 5 bases off J, with a span of 12 bases between the germline ends. Of note for this clonotype: Its target antigen remains unknown. Base quality data are lacking; no much larger clone is found one base away.

The library was generated by 5' RACE. Sequencing relied on an Illumina HiSeq 2000. A universal primer binding site was added through template switching, and the final cDNA carried a unique molecular identifier so that TCR cDNA molecules could be counted accurately. Specific primers in the conserved constant-segment region were used to synthesize first-strand cDNA for the TCR alpha and beta chains. To control for contamination, each cDNA library was double barcoded with a SMART-Mk sample barcode plus Illumina barcodes. TruSeq adapter sequences, together with Illumina sample barcodes, were added in two successive PCR steps. The Illumina HiSeq platform was used with custom primers to sequence TCR alpha and beta cDNA libraries. As for the original processing: Unique molecular identifiers were extracted from raw reads with MiGEC, and CDR3 positions were determined with MiXCR. For each individual, recombination models were inferred using an EM algorithm with the repgenHMM and IGoR tools. Shared clonotype analysis was performed with the tcR package in R, normalizing sharing by the product of cloneset sizes. To study raw recombination free of thymic and clonal selection effects, out-of-frame nonproductive sequences were analyzed. Clones were called with MiXCR by TCRdb after fastp trimmed the public reads at Q25, and only in-frame beta chains were retained. Rows matching on CDR3 protein sequence are summarized as one entry with the most common DNA and genes. The V and J calls were determined by TCRdb, not by the authors. The sample table lists 1.5 million to 2 million distinct CDR3 sequences, more than 30% of them with a count of one. The biggest ten clones account for over 0.25% of the sample.

All donors were healthy Caucasians. This receptor chain uses TRBV7-2 and TRBJ1-1; no confident D gene assignment can be made. The receptor comes from a newborn girl in good health. Sequenced input: cord blood. At the DNA level, the sequence is TGTGCCAGCAGCACTCGACACGATACTGAAGCTTTCTTT. Protein translation: CASSTRHDTEAFF. Extended through the reference TRBV7-2 and TRBJ1-1 proteins, this CDR3 yields the full variable domain: GAGVSQSPSNKVTEKGKDVELRCDPISGHTALYWYRQSLGQGLEFLIYFQGNSAPDKSGLPSDRFSAERTGGSVSTLTIQRTQQEDSAVYLCASSTRHDTEAFFGQGTRLTVV.